The entry that follows covers one T cell receptor (beta chain) sequence. What it binds is not known. These data originate in a study of glioma-infiltrating T cells after dendritic cell vaccination. About the research overall: Autologous tumor lysate was loaded overnight onto monocyte-derived dendritic cells grown approximately 7 days with IL-4 and GM-CSF.

Germline CDR1 reads SNHLY; CDR2 reads FYNNEI. The CDR3 spans 16 residues. Trimming cost V 6 bases and J 5 bases; bases outside gene matches: 8. Whole-study results and caveats: Only a small number of patients had complete blood and tumor samples.

The primer mix had 60 V beta and 13 J beta primers. Profiled with immunoSEQ multiplex PCR; TCRdb holds only in-frame clones, not every one. In the table there are some 73,000 clones, over 70% of which are singletons. PBMC were collected before vaccination, two weeks after the third vaccination, and at progression. The source is a human donor with glioblastoma. This specimen was blood, taken before dendritic cell vaccination. V gene TRBV2 combines with J gene TRBJ2-2; 11 bases map to TRBD1. CDR3 protein: CASSRTGGEFTGELFF. CDR3 bases: TGTGCCAGCAGCCGGACAGGGGGCGAATTTACCGGGGAGCTGTTTTTT.